This TCR beta chain was sequenced in a study of CD8+CD57+ T cells in acquired aplastic anemia (dated by TCRdb to the late 2010s). About the investigation overall: A mean of around 3.2 ug of DNA, ranging from about 0.2 to 27.4 ug, was extracted from sorted CD4+ and CD8+ cells. A CD8+CD57+ expansion meant a frequency higher than the mean frequency seen in healthy subjects. Beyond this particular receptor, the publication reports: Around 28 CD8+ CDR3 sequences were found to be shared between patients and controls, but these sequences appeared to be highly expressed in patients and within the immunodominant clones of the patients. Patients and healthy controls showed no significant difference in CD8+ Simpson's diversity (P=0.060).

For this clonotype: Its antigen is still unknown. Base-call qualities are not available, and no considerably larger clone is one nucleotide away.

The germline V end is reduced by 2 bases and the J end by 4 bases; junction bases left unmatched: 9. As encoded in the germline V gene, CDR1 is ENHRY while CDR2 is SYGVKD. From cysteine to phenylalanine, the CDR3 is 17 amino acids long. The entry retains the CDR3 DNA only, 51 bases that are in frame from base 1. Profiling of TCR beta VDJ combinations and CDR3 sequences used genomic DNA as the template. TCR repertoire sequencing was run on an Illumina HiSeq 2000. The study's processing was this. TRBV/TRBJ rearrangement plots, CDR3 size and DJ length profiles, and Simpson's diversity index were used to evaluate the repertoires. The most abundant DNA sequence in the deep sequencing data was defined as the immunodominant clone. CDR3 amino acid sequences were checked for sharing across subjects and were also compared against the VDJdb database and published repertoires. The public reads were quality trimmed at Q25 with fastp and then assembled into clones with MiXCR by TCRdb, keeping productive beta chains. Identical CDR3 protein sequences are pooled into one entry, listed with their most common genes and DNA. The V and J calls reflect TCRdb's pipeline rather than the authors' work. Here the sample has 250,000 to 350,000 distinct CDR3 sequences; 45% to 65% occur a single time. The top ten hold approximately 1.3% of the sample.

Expansion of CD8+CD57+ cells had been shown by flow cytometry in the patients chosen for sequencing. Severe acquired aplastic anemia was diagnosed in all patients according to International Study of Aplastic Anemia and Agranulocytosis and Camitta criteria. At the time blood was sampled, none of the patients had received any therapy. In this study, sorted CD4+ and CD8+ T cells from the blood of healthy subjects and of severe aplastic anemia patients had their TCR repertoires deep-sequenced. Patients were enrolled in the USA under clinicaltrials.gov protocols 00001620, 01623167, 00001397, 00071045, 00081523 and 00961064. Ficoll-Paque density gradient centrifugation was used to isolate peripheral blood mononuclear cells. Before DNA extraction, CD4+ and CD8+ T cells were sorted by FACS or by magnetic beads.

This receptor was taken from a human donor with aplastic anemia. The chain uses TRBV10-3 and TRBJ2-1; a stretch of 9 junction bases matches TRBD1. The sample comprised sorted CD4+, CD8+, or CD8+CD57+ T cells (not recorded which) from PBMCs. CDR3 region: CAISETGTGIIYNEQFF. The DNA sequence is given as TGTGCCATCAGTGAGACCGGGACAGGGATAATATACAATGAGCAGTTCTTC.